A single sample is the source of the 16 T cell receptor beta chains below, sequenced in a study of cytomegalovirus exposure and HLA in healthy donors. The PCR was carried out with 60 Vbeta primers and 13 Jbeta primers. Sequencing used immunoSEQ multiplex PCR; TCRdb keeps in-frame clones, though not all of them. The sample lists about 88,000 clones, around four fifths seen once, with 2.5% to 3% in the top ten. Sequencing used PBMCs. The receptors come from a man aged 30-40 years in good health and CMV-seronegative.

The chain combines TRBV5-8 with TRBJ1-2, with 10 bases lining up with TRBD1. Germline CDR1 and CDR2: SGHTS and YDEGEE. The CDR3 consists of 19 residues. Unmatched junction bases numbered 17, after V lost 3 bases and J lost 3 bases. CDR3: CASSSPARDRGREHYGYTF. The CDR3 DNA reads TGTGCCAGCAGCTCCCCGGCGAGAGACAGGGGGCGAGAACACTATGGCTACACCTTC.

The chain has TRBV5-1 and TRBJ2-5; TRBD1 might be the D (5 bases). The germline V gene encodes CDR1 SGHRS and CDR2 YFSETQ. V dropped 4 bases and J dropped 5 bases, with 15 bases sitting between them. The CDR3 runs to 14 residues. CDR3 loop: CASSLQASRETQYF. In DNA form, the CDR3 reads TGCGCCAGCAGCCTACAGGCGTCGCGGGAGACCCAGTACTTC.

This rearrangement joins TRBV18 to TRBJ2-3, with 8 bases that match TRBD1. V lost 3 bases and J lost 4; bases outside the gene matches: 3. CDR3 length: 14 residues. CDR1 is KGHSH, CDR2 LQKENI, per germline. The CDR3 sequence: CASSPDRVSDTQYF. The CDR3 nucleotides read TGTGCCAGCTCACCGGACAGGGTTTCAGATACGCAGTATTTT.

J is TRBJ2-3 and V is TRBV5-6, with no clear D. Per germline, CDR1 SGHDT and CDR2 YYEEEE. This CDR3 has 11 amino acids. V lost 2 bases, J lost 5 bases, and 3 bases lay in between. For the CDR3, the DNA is TGTGCCAGCAGCTTCAAAGATACGCAGTATTTT. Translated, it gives CASSFKDTQYF.

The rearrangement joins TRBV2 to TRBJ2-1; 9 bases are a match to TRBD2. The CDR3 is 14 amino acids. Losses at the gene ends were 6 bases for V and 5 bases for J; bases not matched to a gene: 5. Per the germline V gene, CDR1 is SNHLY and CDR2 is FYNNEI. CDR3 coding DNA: TGTGCCAGCAGCCTGACTAGCGGAGACAATGAGCAGTTCTTC. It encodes CASSLTSGDNEQFF.

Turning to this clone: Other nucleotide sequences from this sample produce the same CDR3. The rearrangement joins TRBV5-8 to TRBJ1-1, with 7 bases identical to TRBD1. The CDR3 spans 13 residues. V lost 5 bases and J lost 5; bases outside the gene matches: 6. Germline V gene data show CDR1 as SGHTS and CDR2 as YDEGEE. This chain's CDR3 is CASSKNRGTEAFF. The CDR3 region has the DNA TGTGCCAGCAGTAAAAACAGGGGTACTGAAGCTTTCTTT.

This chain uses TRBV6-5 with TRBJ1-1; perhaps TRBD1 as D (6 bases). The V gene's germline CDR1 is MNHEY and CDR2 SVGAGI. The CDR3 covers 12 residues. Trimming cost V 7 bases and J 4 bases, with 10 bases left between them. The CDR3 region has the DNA TGTGCCAGCAACGGACAGTTCACTGAAGCTTTCTTT. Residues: CASNGQFTEAFF.

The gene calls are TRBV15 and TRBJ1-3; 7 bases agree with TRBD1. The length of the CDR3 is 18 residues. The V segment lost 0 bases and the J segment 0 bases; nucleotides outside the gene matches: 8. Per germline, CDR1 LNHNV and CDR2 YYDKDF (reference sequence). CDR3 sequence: CATSRESGTASSGNTIYF. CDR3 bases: TGTGCCACCAGCAGAGAATCCGGGACAGCAAGCTCTGGAAACACCATATATTTT.

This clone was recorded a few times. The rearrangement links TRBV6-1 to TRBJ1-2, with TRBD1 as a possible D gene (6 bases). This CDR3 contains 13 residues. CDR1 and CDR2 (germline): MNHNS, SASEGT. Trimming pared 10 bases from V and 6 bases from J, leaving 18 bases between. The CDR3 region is CATPGQNIDGYTF. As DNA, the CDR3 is TGTGCCACACCGGGACAAAATATAGATGGCTACACCTTC.

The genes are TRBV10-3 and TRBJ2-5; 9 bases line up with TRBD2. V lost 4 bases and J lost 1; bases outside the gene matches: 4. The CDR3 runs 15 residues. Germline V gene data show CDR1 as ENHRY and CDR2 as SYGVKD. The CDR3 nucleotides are TGTGCCATCAGTGCCAGCGGGGGGCCCCAAGAGACCCAGTACTTC. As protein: CAISASGGPQETQYF.

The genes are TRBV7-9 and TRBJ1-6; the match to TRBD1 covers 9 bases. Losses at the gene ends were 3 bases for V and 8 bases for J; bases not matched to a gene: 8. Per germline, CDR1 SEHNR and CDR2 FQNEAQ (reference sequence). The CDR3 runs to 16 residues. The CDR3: CASSLYYRGQDSPLHF. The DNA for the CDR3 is TGTGCCAGCAGCTTGTATTACAGGGGGCAGGATTCACCCCTCCACTTT.

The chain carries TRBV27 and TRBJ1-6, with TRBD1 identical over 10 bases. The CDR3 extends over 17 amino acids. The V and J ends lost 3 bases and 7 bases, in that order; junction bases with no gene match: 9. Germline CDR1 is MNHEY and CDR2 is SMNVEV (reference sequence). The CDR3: CASSFRGQGIANSPLHF. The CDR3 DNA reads TGTGCCAGCAGTTTCCGGGGACAGGGGATTGCAAATTCACCCCTCCACTTT.

CDR3 bases: TGCAGCCTCAGGGGGCAGGGGACTGAAGCTTTCTTT. Its protein is CSLRGQGTEAFF. The V gene is TRBV29-1, the J gene TRBJ1-1, with TRBD1 matching over 8 bases. J gave up 5 bases and V 8 bases, and 7 bases lay outside the gene matches. The length of the CDR3 is 12 residues. The germline CDR1 and CDR2 sequences are SQVTM and ANQGSEA.

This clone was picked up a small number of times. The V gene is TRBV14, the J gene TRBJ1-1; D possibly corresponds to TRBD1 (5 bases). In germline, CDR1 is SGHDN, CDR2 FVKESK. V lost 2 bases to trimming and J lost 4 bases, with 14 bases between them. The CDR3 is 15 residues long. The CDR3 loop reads CASSQIKGIGTEAFF. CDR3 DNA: TGTGCCAGCAGCCAAATCAAGGGGATTGGCACTGAAGCTTTCTTT.

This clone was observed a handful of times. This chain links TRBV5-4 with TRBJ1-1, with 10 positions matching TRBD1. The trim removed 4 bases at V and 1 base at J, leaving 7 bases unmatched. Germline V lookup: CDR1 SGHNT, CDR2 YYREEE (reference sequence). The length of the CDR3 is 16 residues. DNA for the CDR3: TGTGCCAGCAGCCGGACAGGGGGGCCTCGGAACACTGAAGCTTTCTTT. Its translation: CASSRTGGPRNTEAFF.

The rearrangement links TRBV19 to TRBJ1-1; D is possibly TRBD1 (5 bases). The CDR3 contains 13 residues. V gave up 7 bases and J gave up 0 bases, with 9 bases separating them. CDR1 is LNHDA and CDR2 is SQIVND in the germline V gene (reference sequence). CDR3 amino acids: CASTDRLNTEAFF. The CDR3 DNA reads TGTGCCAGTACAGACAGATTGAACACTGAAGCTTTCTTT.